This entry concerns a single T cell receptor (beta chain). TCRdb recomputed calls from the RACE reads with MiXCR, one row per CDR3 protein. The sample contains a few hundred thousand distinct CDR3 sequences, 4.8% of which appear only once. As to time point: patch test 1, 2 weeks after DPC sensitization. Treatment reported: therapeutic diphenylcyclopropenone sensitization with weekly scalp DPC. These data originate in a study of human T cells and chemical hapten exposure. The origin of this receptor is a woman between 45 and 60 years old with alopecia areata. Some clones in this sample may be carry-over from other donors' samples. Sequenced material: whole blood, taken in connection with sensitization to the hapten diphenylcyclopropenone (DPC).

The CDR3: CSASRDLFQYF. In DNA form, the CDR3 reads TGCAGTGCTTCCCGGGACCTTTTTCAGTACTTC. The chain carries TRBV20-1 and TRBJ2-4; D may be TRBD1 or TRBD2 (5 bases each). The germline gives CDR1 DFQATT, CDR2 SNEGSKA (reference sequence). The CDR3 is made up of 11 amino acids. The V end lost 5 bases, the J end lost 11 bases, and 13 bases lay between the germline ends.